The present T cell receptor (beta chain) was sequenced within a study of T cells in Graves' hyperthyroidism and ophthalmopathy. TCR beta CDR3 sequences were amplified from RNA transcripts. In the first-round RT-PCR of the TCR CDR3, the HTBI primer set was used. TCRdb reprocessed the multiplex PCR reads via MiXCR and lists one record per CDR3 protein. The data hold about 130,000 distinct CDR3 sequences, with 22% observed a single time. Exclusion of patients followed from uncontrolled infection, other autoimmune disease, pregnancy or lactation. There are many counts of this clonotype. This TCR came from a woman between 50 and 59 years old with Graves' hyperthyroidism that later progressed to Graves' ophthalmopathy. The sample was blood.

CDR3 bases: TGCGCCAGCAGCTTGGCCCCGACAGTAAACACTGAAGCTTTCTTT. Translating gives CASSLAPTVNTEAFF. The chain couples TRBV5-1 to TRBJ1-1; D may be TRBD1 (5 bases). This CDR3 is 15 amino acids long. Germline assignment: CDR1 SGHRS and CDR2 YFSETQ. V was shortened by 0 bases and J by 2 bases, with 11 bases between the two germline ends. The full variable domain, its missing parts supplied by reference TRBV5-1 and TRBJ1-1, is KAGVTQTPRYLIKTRGQQVTLSCSPISGHRSVSWYQQTPGQGLQFLFEYFSETQRNKGNFPGRFSGRQFSNSRSEMNVSTLELGDSALYLCASSLAPTVNTEAFFGQGTRLTVV.